The T cell receptor beta chain described here comes from a study of memory CD4+ T cells and cytomegalovirus serostatus. Points from the study as a whole: The CMV-associated TCR signature appears largely within the CD4+ memory repertoire.

Comments on this clone: Its antigen is unidentified.

Single viable CD3+CD4+CD8-CD45RO+ cells were sorted as the memory CD4+ T cells. Generated by immunoSEQ multiplex PCR, the TCRdb table keeps only in-frame clones and is missing some. This table holds 64,000 or so clones, roughly four fifths found once. This CDR3 comprises 14 residues. V lost 0 bases to trimming and J lost 5 bases, with 10 bases between them. In germline, CDR1 is GTSNPN, CDR2 SVGIG (reference sequence). The chain has TRBV30 and TRBJ1-4; the D gene is possibly TRBD1 (5 bases). This sequence originates from an adult in good health and CMV-seronegative. Sequenced input: memory CD4+ T cells from blood. The CDR3 region is CAWSVAGINEKLFF. DNA of the CDR3: TGTGCCTGGAGTGTAGCAGGGATAAATGAAAAACTGTTTTTT.